This T cell receptor beta chain was profiled in a study of shared clonotypes between healthy human individuals. TCRdb's copy holds only in-frame clones and misses some; the assay was immunoSEQ multiplex PCR. Of 110,000 or so clones listed, about 67% were seen once; the top ten hold 20% to 25%. This sequence originates from a woman aged 25 to 39 in good health. Sequences were obtained from memory CD8+ T cells sorted from blood. The subset is: CD45RO+ cells pooled with CCR7-negative TemRA cells.

DNA for the CDR3: TGTGCCTCTGGGGCAAATCGGGCCCCTAGGCCTGATACGCAGTATTTT. It specifies CASGANRAPRPDTQYF. The rearrangement uses TRBV19 and TRBJ2-3, with D possibly matching TRBD1 (5 bases). This CDR3 spans 16 amino acids. Germline V gives CDR1 LNHDA, CDR2 SQIVND (reference sequence). Trimming left V 11 bases short and J 6 bases short, with 27 bases between. Based on the CDR3 plus reference TRBV19 and TRBJ2-3, the full variable domain is DGGITQSPKYLFRKEGQNVTLSCEQNLNHDAMYWYRQDPGQGLRLIYYSQIVNDFQKGDIAEGYSVSREKKESFPLTVTSAQKNPTAFYLCASGANRAPRPDTQYFGPGTRLTVL.